The clone carrying this T cell receptor (beta chain) appeared a single time. Its specificity is unknown. This specimen comes from a study of T cell responses to AZD1222 COVID-19 vaccine. Across the whole study: Second-dose intervals of approximately 4 or approximately 12 weeks were pooled. Notes on the study in general: Seropositive status at baseline applied to only six AZD1222 recipients. A mostly white British donor set with more females was recruited, and clonal diversity was possibly underestimated. Among vaccine-associated CD4 TCRs, coverage spanned spike, with dominance at 160-218 and 743-854.

Clones were sequenced by immunoSEQ multiplex PCR, and TCRdb holds only the in-frame ones, with some missing. The sample consists of some 130,000 clones, roughly 89% of them appearing once. CDR3 length: 17 amino acids. The V gene end was trimmed by 4 bases and the J gene end by 9 bases; junction bases not matched to a gene: 19. Germline-derived CDR1 and CDR2 are SGHRS and YFSETQ. The chain carries TRBV5-1 and TRBJ2-1; 7 nucleotides align to TRBD2. The specimen was peripheral blood, collected on day 0 of AZD1222 vaccination. This TCR was sampled from an adult in good health. The CDR3 nucleotides read TGCGCCAGCAGCGTCGCGTTAGGCGGGAGTGTTTTTGGTGAGCAGTTCTTC. Protein: CASSVALGGSVFGEQFF.